This T cell receptor (beta chain) was sequenced for a study of tissue T cells after allogeneic stem cell transplantation (dated by TCRdb to between 2021 and 2024). Context from the whole study: TCR beta repertoires were profiled across many tissues obtained from research autopsies of patients with and without GVHD, as well as in mouse models of GVHD. The human arm was a prospective observational study without blinding or randomization.

Here is what the overall study found, with its caveats: The patient cohort was small and varied clinically, and sampling depth was recognized as a limitation. The study did not determine which tissue TCRs were alloreactive or antigen-specific, and some clones might have been persisting host cells. In both patients and mice, only a limited portion of the TCR repertoire detected in tissues was captured by blood and spleen T cells. Within patients, how anatomically similar tissues were was a major factor shaping TCR repertoire composition, regardless of disease or transplant status. Few T cell clones were found to be shared across patients, but shared repertoire signatures across patients were revealed in a tissue-specific fashion by motif-based clustering.

A distance of 4 bases separates the germline ends of V and J, which lose 0 bases and 5 bases respectively. Based on the germline V gene (reference sequence), the CDR1 and CDR2 sequences are KGHPV and FQNQEV. There are 13 amino acids in the CDR3, from cysteine to phenylalanine inclusive. Sequencing covers 36 bases of the CDR3, shown here with the frame starting at base 1. To note about this clone: No cognate antigen has been identified for it. Gene names and germline sequences here are all drawn from mouse data. The read terminates 1 residue before the CDR3 end, so the remaining end is supplied by the germline J gene.

The library relied on the immunoSEQ multiplex PCR assay. TCRbeta CDR3 sequencing was done by Adaptive Biotechnologies at survey depth, reporting CDR3 sequences, V/J genes, productive frequency and template counts. TCR beta CDR3 regions were amplified from genomic DNA instead of RNA. The authors processed their data as follows. Pairwise repertoire overlap between tissues was quantified with Jensen-Shannon divergence, where 1 means complete divergence and 0 identical. Tissues were clustered by single-linkage agglomerative hierarchical clustering of pairwise JSD values, and the clustering results were displayed as dendrograms. GLIPH2 was run on all patient samples with simulation_depth 1000, kmer_min_depth 3 and cdr3_length_cutoff 8, and groups with more than two unique CDR3s were retained. A standardized tissue-overlap score was calculated by extrapolating Jaccard GLIPH-group overlap across patients to a standard repertoire size of 1000 clones. Linear mixed-effect models, with tissue included as a fixed effect and individual included as a random effect, were used to assess associations of diversity with clinical or experimental variables. Drawn from immuneACCESS, this table holds only the in-frame rearrangements with V and J called that TCRdb kept. Clones are partly lost; checked studies trace under half to an unresolved V gene and leave the rest unexplained. That table furnishes V, J and clone size, whereas the DNA furnished D and trimming. Within this sample are approximately 8,000 clones, with approximately 46% of them counted one time only. Of the sample, 8.4% falls within the top ten clones.

The time point label on this specimen signifies: mouse harvest day 7 after allogeneic transplant. Each mouse graft, delivered by tail vein injection, combined 10^6 splenic CD5+ T cells with 10^7 T-cell-depleted bone marrow cells. Mouse GVHD was modeled in a major MHC-mismatch B6 (H2b) into BALB/c (H2d) model, with tissues profiled at day 7 or 14. On day 7 or 14 post-transplant, mouse tissues and retro-orbital blood were harvested with separate sterile tools for each animal, and livers were flushed beforehand. Before genomic DNA isolation with the DNeasy Blood & Tissue Kit, mouse tissues were minced with razor blades in buffered saline.

The chain uses TRBV26 and TRBJ1-4, with the D segment identity uncertain. What was sequenced was gut tissue. The receptor's source is a female BALB/c mouse given C57BL/6 T cells with graft-versus-host disease after an allogeneic hematopoietic cell transplant. Partial CDR3 DNA: TGTGCCAGCAGTCTGTCTGGGAACGAAAGATTATTT. It translates as CASSLSGNERLF. From start to end, the CDR3 is CASSLSGNERLFF.